This passage covers 17 T cell receptor beta chains from one sample sequenced in a study of T-cell reconstitution after alpha-beta-depleted transplantation in children. Library preparation (for TCRbeta) was performed with unique molecular identifiers. TCRdb re-analysed the PCR reads in MiXCR, keeping a single row per CDR3 protein. The sample shows a few hundred thousand distinct CDR3 sequences, 20% to 30% of them seen only once. The sequenced sample was PBMCs, mostly from graft donor cells, obtained 180 days after TCRalphabeta/CD19-depleted stem cell transplant. These receptors all come from a male patient younger than 18 who had a stem cell transplant for acute lymphoblastic leukemia, so the T cells may come from the graft donor.

This clonotype appeared a few times. The rearrangement joins TRBV5-1 to TRBJ2-1; 11 bases fit TRBD2. This CDR3 spans 16 amino acids. The germline gives CDR1 SGHRS, CDR2 YFSETQ. Germline trimming cut 4 bases from V and 3 bases from J; bases unmatched to any gene: 6. The CDR3 nucleotides are TGCGCCAGCAGCCCCGGGGGGACTAGCGGCTACAATGAGCAGTTCTTC. As protein: CASSPGGTSGYNEQFF.

The rearrangement joins TRBV4-1 to TRBJ2-5; possible D gene TRBD1, 5 bases. CDR1 is MGHRA, CDR2 YSYEKL, per germline. This CDR3 is 13 amino acids long. V gave up 4 bases and J gave up 5 bases, with 11 bases separating them. CDR3 bases: TGCGCCAGCAGCCCCTGGGCAGGGGAGACCCAGTACTTC. Residues: CASSPWAGETQYF.

The rearrangement links TRBV12-3 or TRBV12-4 to TRBJ2-7; TRBD2 agrees at 11 bases. The CDR3 is 19 amino acids. J lost 1 base, V lost 0 bases, and 11 bases had no gene match. The CDR3 DNA sequence: TGTGCCAGCAGTTTAGCAGGCCTAGCGGGAGGCTGGGGGTCCTACGAGCAGTACTTC. This gives the protein CASSLAGLAGGWGSYEQYF.

This clonotype has a handful of counts. The DNA for the CDR3 is TGTGCCAGCAGCTTATGGTTTCGGACAGGGACTACTAACTATGGCTACACCTTC. The encoded protein is CASSLWFRTGTTNYGYTF. J is TRBJ1-2 and V is TRBV5-5; 8 positions match TRBD1. CDR1 and CDR2 from the germline V gene are SGHKS and YYEKEE (reference sequence). The CDR3 is made up of 18 amino acids. Trimming took 2 bases from V and 0 from J; bases not matched to a gene: 12.

The V call is TRBV5-1, the J call TRBJ2-5; tentatively, D is TRBD2 (5 bases). Germline-derived CDR1 and CDR2 are SGHRS and YFSETQ. V was clipped by 4 bases and J by 2 bases, with 21 bases between them. The CDR3 length is 17 residues. The CDR3 region has the DNA TGCGCCAGCAGCCTAACCCGGGCTAGCTCACTTCAAGAGACCCAGTACTTC. Its protein product is CASSLTRASSLQETQYF.

The chain joins TRBV7-3 to TRBJ2-2, with no clear D. Germline V lookup: CDR1 SGHTA, CDR2 FQGTGA. V was pared by 5 bases and J by 4 bases, with 8 bases between. The CDR3 runs 13 residues. DNA of the CDR3: TGTGCCAGCAGCCATATGCCCACCGGGGAGCTGTTTTTT. Amino acid sequence: CASSHMPTGELFF.

V and J are TRBV10-2 and TRBJ1-1, with D uncertain. Germline V gives CDR1 WSHSY, CDR2 SAAADI. V lost 6 bases and J 0 bases, leaving 11 bases between the germline ends. The CDR3 is 14 amino acids. CDR3 protein: CASRFDGLNTEAFF. DNA for the CDR3: TGCGCCAGCAGATTTGACGGACTGAACACTGAAGCTTTCTTT.

The V gene is TRBV10-3, the J gene TRBJ2-7; TRBD1 agrees at 7 bases. This CDR3 comprises 14 residues. The ends lost 3 bases at V and 1 base at J; junction bases unmatched: 3. CDR1 is ENHRY, CDR2 SYGVKD, per germline. In DNA form, the CDR3 reads TGTGCCATCAGTGAAGGGGGCACTTCCTACGAGCAGTACTTC. Translating gives CAISEGGTSYEQYF.

The genes are TRBV18 and TRBJ1-2; D perhaps matches TRBD1 (6 bases). Germline V gene sequence: CDR1 KGHSH, CDR2 LQKENI. This CDR3 contains 16 residues. V was clipped by 1 base and J by 1 base, with 13 bases between them. The CDR3 here is CASSPRGQLINYGYTF. CDR3 DNA sequence: TGTGCCAGCTCACCACGAGGACAGCTTATTAACTATGGCTACACCTTC.

This clonotype was detected only a few times. The chain employs TRBV10-3 and TRBJ2-2; perhaps TRBD1 as D (5 bases). The V and J ends lost 4 bases and 3 bases respectively, with 6 bases between them. This CDR3 comprises 13 residues. The germline V gene encodes CDR1 ENHRY and CDR2 SYGVKD. The CDR3 protein is CAISGRDTGELFF. CDR3 bases: TGTGCCATCAGTGGCAGGGACACCGGGGAGCTGTTTTTT.

The V call is TRBV29-1, the J call TRBJ1-2, with 8 bases fitting TRBD1. The CDR3 contains 15 residues. Germline V gene lookup returns CDR1 SQVTM and CDR2 ANQGSEA. Trimming cost V 1 base and J 8 bases; bases outside gene matches: 12. CDR3 amino acids: CSVEAPPGQDIGYTF. DNA of the CDR3: TGCAGCGTTGAAGCGCCCCCGGGACAGGATATCGGCTACACCTTC.

This chain connects TRBV6-1 to TRBJ2-1; TRBD2 matches at 10 bases. From germline, CDR1 is MNHNS and CDR2 SASEGT. J lost 2 bases, V lost 6 bases, and 7 bases had no gene match. The CDR3 consists of 16 residues. CDR3 protein: CASRPKLAGAYNEQFF. The CDR3 DNA follows: TGTGCCAGCAGGCCCAAGCTAGCGGGAGCCTACAATGAGCAGTTCTTC.

The J gene is TRBJ2-7, the V gene TRBV28; 8 positions match TRBD1. The length of the CDR3 is 14 residues. The germline gives CDR1 MDHEN, CDR2 SYDVKM. V shed 5 bases and J 4 bases; nucleotides not matched to a gene: 7. The chain's CDR3 is CASSPGQGRYEQYF. The CDR3 region has the DNA TGTGCCAGCAGTCCAGGACAGGGAAGGTACGAGCAGTACTTC.

V usage is TRBV5-5 and J usage is TRBJ2-5; TRBD2 agrees at 8 bases. Germline V CDR1 and CDR2: SGHKS, YYEKEE (reference sequence). The CDR3 contains 15 residues. Unmatched junction bases numbered 11, after V lost 5 bases and J lost 5 bases. This CDR3 is CASRPAGVPGETQYF. CDR3 nucleotide sequence: TGTGCCAGCAGACCAGCGGGAGTGCCTGGGGAGACCCAGTACTTC.

The sample holds a few counts of this clonotype. The chain uses TRBV9 and TRBJ2-7; D is uncertain. The CDR3 loop spans 15 amino acids. The V gene's germline CDR1 is SGDLS and CDR2 YYNGEE. The V gene lost 0 bases and the J gene lost 7 bases, with 17 bases spanning the gap. The DNA for the CDR3 is TGTGCCAGCAGCGTAGTCTCATCCCCGCTACCAGAGCAGTACTTC. Translated: CASSVVSSPLPEQYF.

This clonotype was detected only a few times. The chain couples TRBV20-1 to TRBJ2-1, with no clear D. The germline V and J ends were trimmed by 0 bases and 0 bases, with 15 bases remaining between them. This CDR3 comprises 17 residues. Germline V gene lookup returns CDR1 DFQATT and CDR2 SNEGSKA (reference sequence). DNA of the CDR3: TGCAGTGCTAGAGATCTTGAGCTCTTGAGCTCCTACAATGAGCAGTTCTTC. Its protein product is CSARDLELLSSYNEQFF.

This clonotype has more than one count but fewer than ten. The rearrangement joins TRBV7-9 to TRBJ2-1; D remains unclear. In germline, CDR1 is SEHNR, CDR2 FQNEAQ (reference sequence). V was pared by 4 bases and J by 0 bases, with 10 bases between. This CDR3 has 15 residues. CDR3 bases: TGTGCCAGCAGCTCCCCCCGAACCTCCTACAATGAGCAGTTCTTC. This gives the protein CASSSPRTSYNEQFF.